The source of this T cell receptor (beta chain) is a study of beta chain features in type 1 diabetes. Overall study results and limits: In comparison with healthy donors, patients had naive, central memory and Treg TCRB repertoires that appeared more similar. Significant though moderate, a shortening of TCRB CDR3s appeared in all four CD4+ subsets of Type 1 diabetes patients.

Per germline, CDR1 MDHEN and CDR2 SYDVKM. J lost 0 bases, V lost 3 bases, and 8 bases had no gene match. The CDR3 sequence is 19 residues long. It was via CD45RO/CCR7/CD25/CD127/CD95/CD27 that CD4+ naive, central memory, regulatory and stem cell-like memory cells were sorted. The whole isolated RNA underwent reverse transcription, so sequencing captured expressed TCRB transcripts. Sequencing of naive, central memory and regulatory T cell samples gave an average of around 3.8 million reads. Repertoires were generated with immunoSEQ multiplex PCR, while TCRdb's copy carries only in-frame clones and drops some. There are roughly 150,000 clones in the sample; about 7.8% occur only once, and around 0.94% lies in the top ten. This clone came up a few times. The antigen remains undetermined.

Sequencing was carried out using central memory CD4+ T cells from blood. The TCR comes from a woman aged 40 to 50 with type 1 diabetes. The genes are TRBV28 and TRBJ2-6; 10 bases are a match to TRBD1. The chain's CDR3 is CASSFMGQGFRSGANVLTF. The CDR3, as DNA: TGTGCCAGCAGTTTCATGGGACAGGGGTTTCGCTCTGGGGCCAACGTCCTGACTTTC. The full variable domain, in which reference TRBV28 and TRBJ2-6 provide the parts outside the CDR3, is DVKVTQSSRYLVKRTGEKVFLECVQDMDHENMFWYRQDPGLGLRLIYFSYDVKMKEKGDIPEGYSVSREKKERFSLILESASTNQTSMYLCASSFMGQGFRSGANVLTFGAGSRLTVL.